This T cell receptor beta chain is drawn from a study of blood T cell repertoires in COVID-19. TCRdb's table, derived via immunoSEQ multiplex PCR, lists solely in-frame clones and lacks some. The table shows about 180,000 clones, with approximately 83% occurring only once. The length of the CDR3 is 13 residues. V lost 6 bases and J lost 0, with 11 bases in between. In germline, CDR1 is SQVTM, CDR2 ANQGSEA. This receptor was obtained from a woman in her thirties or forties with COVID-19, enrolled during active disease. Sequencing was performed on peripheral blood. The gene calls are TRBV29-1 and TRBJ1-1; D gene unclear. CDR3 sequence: CSVRAPMNTEAFF. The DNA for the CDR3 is TGCAGCGTGAGGGCACCGATGAACACTGAAGCTTTCTTT.